These 3 T cell receptor beta chains were sequenced from one sample in a study of cytomegalovirus exposure and HLA in healthy donors. Use of 60 Vbeta and 13 Jbeta primers characterized the PCR. Some clones are missing from TCRdb's copy, which holds only in-frame ones; the method was immunoSEQ multiplex PCR. In the table there are 80,000 to 100,000 clones, about two thirds of which are singletons. The sequenced sample consisted of PBMCs. Every receptor here comes from a man in his forties or fifties in good health and CMV-seronegative.

This clone came up a few times. This chain links TRBV28 with TRBJ2-7, with 8 nucleotides matching TRBD2. CDR3 size: 12 residues. Trimming at V came to 8 bases and at J to 5 bases, leaving 5 bases not matched to a gene. The germline gives CDR1 MDHEN, CDR2 SYDVKM. The CDR3: CASEQTSDEQYF. The CDR3 DNA is TGTGCCAGCGAACAGACTAGCGACGAGCAGTACTTC.

The rearrangement links TRBV27 to TRBJ2-7, with D possibly TRBD1 on 5 matching bases. Germline V lookup: CDR1 MNHEY, CDR2 SMNVEV (reference sequence). This CDR3 has 14 residues. Trimming cost V 6 bases and J 2 bases, with 14 bases left between them. CDR3 DNA sequence: TGTGCCAGCAGACTATCAGGGAACGCCTACGAGCAGTACTTC. Its translation: CASRLSGNAYEQYF.

The genes are TRBV18 and TRBJ1-5, with D hard to call. The CDR3 is 13 amino acids. Per the germline V gene, CDR1 is KGHSH and CDR2 is LQKENI. Trimming stripped 4 bases from V and 4 bases from J, with 8 bases between. The CDR3 here is CASSQKENQPQHF. In DNA, the CDR3 is TGTGCCAGCTCACAGAAAGAGAATCAGCCCCAGCATTTT.